This T cell receptor beta chain originates from a study of spatial heterogeneity in lung cancer. Overall study context: There were consistently more beta-chain sequences detected than alpha-chain sequences.

TCRdb reprocessed the 5' RACE reads via MiXCR and lists one record per CDR3 protein. In the table there are 35,000 to 45,000 distinct CDR3 sequences, approximately 22% of which are singletons. The time point here: blood at routine non-recurrence follow-up after resection. V lost 6 bases to trimming and J lost 4 bases, with 13 bases between them. This CDR3 region has 14 residues. This clonotype is judged medium-sized (0.01 to 0.1%). The receptor was derived from a female donor with early-stage non-small cell lung cancer. V gene TRBV12-3 or TRBV12-4 combines with J gene TRBJ1-3; D not certain. Sequenced here: PBMCs, sampled at follow-up. Written as DNA, the CDR3 is TGTGCCAGCAGGAGAGGCCTAGAAGGAAACACCATATATTTT. This encodes CASRRGLEGNTIYF.